The T cell receptor beta chain described here comes from a study of shared clonotypes between healthy human individuals. Notes on the study in general: Non-shared clonotypes were found to have lower generation probabilities than the clonotypes that were shared by all four of the sorted-subset donors.

This CDR3 is built from 16 residues. Unmatched junction bases numbered 11, after V lost 3 bases and J lost 4 bases. CDR1 and CDR2 from the germline V gene are LNHDA and SQIVND (reference sequence). Repertoires were generated with immunoSEQ multiplex PCR, while TCRdb's copy carries only in-frame clones and drops some. The data contain 500,000 or so clones, about 96% of them singletons. Turning to this clone: As yet, its antigen is unknown.

This TCR was sampled from a woman aged 25-40 years in good health. The J gene is TRBJ1-2, the V gene TRBV19; TRBD1 matches at 7 bases. The sequencing input was naive CD4+ T cells sorted from blood. Subset here: CD45RA+ positively selected. DNA of the CDR3: TGTGCCAGTAGTATGTGGGGCAGGGGGTCGAGCTATGGCTACACCTTC. Translation: CASSMWGRGSSYGYTF.